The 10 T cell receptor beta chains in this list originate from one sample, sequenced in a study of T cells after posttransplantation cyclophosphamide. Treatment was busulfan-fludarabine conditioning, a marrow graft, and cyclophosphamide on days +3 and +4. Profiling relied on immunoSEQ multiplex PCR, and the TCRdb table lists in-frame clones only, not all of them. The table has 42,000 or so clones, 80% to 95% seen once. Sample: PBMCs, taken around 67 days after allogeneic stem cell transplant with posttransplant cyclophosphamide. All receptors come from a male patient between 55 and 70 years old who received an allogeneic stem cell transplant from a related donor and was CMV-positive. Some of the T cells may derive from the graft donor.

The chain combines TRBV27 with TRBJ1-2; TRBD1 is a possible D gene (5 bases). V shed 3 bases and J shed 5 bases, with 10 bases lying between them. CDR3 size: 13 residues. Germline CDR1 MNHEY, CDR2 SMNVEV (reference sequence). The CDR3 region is CASSFGGGYGYTF. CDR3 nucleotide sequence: TGTGCCAGCAGTTTCGGGGGGGGGTATGGCTACACCTTC.

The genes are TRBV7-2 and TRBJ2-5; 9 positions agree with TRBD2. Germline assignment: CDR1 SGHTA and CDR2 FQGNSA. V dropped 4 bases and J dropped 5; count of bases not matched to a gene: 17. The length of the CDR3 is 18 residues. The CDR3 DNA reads TGTGCCAGCAGCTATACTGGCGGGGGGGCCGAGGGGAGGGAGACCCAGTACTTC. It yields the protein CASSYTGGGAEGRETQYF.

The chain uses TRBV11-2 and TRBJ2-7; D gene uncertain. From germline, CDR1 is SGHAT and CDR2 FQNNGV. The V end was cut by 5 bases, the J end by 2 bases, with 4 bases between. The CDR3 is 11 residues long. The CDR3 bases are TGTGCCAGCAGCACTACCTACGAGCAGTACTTC. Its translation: CASSTTYEQYF.

Written as DNA, the CDR3 is TGTGCCAGCAGTCCTAATGACAGGCTGAACACTGAAGCTTTCTTT. Protein product: CASSPNDRLNTEAFF. This chain links TRBV5-8 with TRBJ1-1, with a tentative D call TRBD1 (6 bases). The length of the CDR3 is 15 residues. V was cut by 5 bases and J by 0 bases, with 14 bases left in between. CDR1 is SGHTS, CDR2 YDEGEE, per germline.

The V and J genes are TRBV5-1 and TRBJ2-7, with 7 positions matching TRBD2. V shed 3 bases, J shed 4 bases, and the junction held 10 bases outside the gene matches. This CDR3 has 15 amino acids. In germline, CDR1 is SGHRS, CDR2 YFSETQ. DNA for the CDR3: TGCGCCAGCAGCTGGGAAATAGGGACTAATTACGAGCAGTACTTC. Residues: CASSWEIGTNYEQYF.

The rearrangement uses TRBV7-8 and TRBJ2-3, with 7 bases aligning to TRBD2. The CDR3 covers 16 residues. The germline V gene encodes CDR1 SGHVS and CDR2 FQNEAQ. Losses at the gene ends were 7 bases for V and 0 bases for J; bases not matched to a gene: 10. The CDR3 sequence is CASNLDGRGSTDTQYF. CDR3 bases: TGTGCCAGCAACCTCGACGGGCGGGGGAGCACAGATACGCAGTATTTT.

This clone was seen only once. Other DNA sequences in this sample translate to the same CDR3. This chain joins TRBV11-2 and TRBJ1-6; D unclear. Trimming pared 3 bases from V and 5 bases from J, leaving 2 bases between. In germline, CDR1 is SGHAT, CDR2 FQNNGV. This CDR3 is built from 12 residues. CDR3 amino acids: CASSFNNSPLHF. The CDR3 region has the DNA TGTGCCAGCAGCTTCAATAATTCACCCCTCCACTTT.

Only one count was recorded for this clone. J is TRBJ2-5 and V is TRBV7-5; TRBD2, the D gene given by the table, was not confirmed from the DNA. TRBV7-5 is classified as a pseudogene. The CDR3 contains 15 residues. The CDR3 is CARSLDGSSGETQYF. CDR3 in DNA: TGTGCCAGAAGCTTAGATGGCTCTAGCGGGGAGACCCAGTACTTC.

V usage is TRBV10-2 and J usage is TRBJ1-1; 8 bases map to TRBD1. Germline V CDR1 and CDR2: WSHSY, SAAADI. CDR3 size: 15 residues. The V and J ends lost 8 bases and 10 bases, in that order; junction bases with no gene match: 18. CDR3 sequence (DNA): TGCGCCAGCGAAGAGACAGGGGCTCCACAAAAGACAGCTTTCTTT. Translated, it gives CASEETGAPQKTAFF.

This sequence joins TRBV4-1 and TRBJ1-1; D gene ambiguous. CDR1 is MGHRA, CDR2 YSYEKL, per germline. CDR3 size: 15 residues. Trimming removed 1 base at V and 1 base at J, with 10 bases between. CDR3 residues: CASSQVPGKNTEAFF. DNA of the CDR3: TGCGCCAGCAGCCAAGTCCCGGGGAAGAACACTGAAGCTTTCTTT.